The 23 T cell receptor beta chains below all came from one sample that was sequenced in a study of tumour-infiltrating T cells in Burkitt lymphoma. The assay was immunoSEQ multiplex PCR, and TCRdb's table has in-frame clones only and misses some. The sample comprises around 45,000 clones, more than 25% of which are singletons, and 2.5% to 3.5% rests with the top ten. Material for sequencing was tumor tissue. The receptors shown here come from a human donor with Burkitt lymphoma.

There are a few counts of this clone. In DNA, the CDR3 is TGTGCCAGCAGTCGGGACACACTTTACAATGAGCAGTTCTTC. Amino acids: CASSRDTLYNEQFF. V gene TRBV7-9 combines with J gene TRBJ2-1; TRBD1 might be the D (6 bases). The CDR3 loop spans 14 amino acids. Per the germline V gene, CDR1 is SEHNR and CDR2 is FQNEAQ (reference sequence). V gave up 6 bases and J gave up 4 bases, with 13 bases separating them.

The genes are TRBV6-6 and TRBJ1-1; D is uncertain. The V end was cut by 8 bases, the J end by 4 bases, with 20 bases between. From germline, CDR1 is MNHNY and CDR2 SVGAGI (reference sequence). The CDR3 has 15 residues. The CDR3 DNA sequence: TGTGCCAGCGCTGAGATTTTGAATCTGGGCACTGAAGCTTTCTTT. Protein: CASAEILNLGTEAFF.

This clone has only a few counts. A junction end diverges from the germline sequence, so it may reflect a read error. The rearrangement uses TRBV29-1 and TRBJ2-7; 10 positions agree with TRBD1. CDR3 length: 13 amino acids. Per the germline V gene, CDR1 is SQVTM and CDR2 is ANQGSEA. CDR3 residues: CSVQDRGLGEQYF. CDR3 bases: TGCAGCGTTCAAGACAGGGGGCTTGGGGAGCAGTACTTC.

The gene calls are TRBV6-1 and TRBJ1-2, with a tentative D call TRBD1 (5 bases). Trimming shortened V by 6 bases and J by 0 bases, and 11 bases separated the two germline ends. Per germline, CDR1 MNHNS and CDR2 SASEGT. This CDR3 is 14 amino acids long. CDR3 DNA sequence: TGTGCCAGCAGACAGACAGTAGCTAACTATGGCTACACCTTC. This sequence encodes CASRQTVANYGYTF.

This clone was observed at least ten times. The chain combines TRBV30 with TRBJ2-5; 11 bases align to TRBD2. Germline lookup yields CDR1 GTSNPN and CDR2 SVGIG (reference sequence). The CDR3 is made up of 14 amino acids. V lost 2 bases and J lost 4; bases outside the gene matches: 3. For the CDR3, the DNA is TGTGCCTGGAGTTCGCTAGCGGGGGGAGAGACCCAGTACTTC. This encodes CAWSSLAGGETQYF.

The V gene is TRBV6-5, the J gene TRBJ2-7, with 11 bases that match TRBD1. V lost 4 bases to trimming and J lost 0 bases; unmatched junction nucleotides: 2. This CDR3 has 15 amino acids. CDR1 is MNHEY and CDR2 is SVGAGI in the germline V gene. The CDR3 region is CASSSGTGGSYEQYF. In nucleotides, the CDR3 is TGTGCCAGCAGTTCCGGGACAGGGGGCTCCTACGAGCAGTACTTC.

This chain joins TRBV18 and TRBJ1-4; D uncertain. V lost 2 bases to trimming and J lost 7 bases, with 8 bases between them. Looked up from germline, CDR1 is KGHSH and CDR2 is LQKENI. The CDR3 contains 13 residues. This CDR3 reads CASSPGRTEKLFF. As DNA, the CDR3 is TGTGCCAGCTCACCAGGACGAACTGAAAAACTGTTTTTT.

The chain is built from TRBV6-6 and TRBJ2-1; perhaps D is TRBD1 or TRBD2 (5 bases each). Trimming took off 2 bases at V and 7 bases at J, with 9 bases between the two ends. The CDR3 covers 13 residues. The V gene's germline CDR1 is MNHNY and CDR2 SVGAGI (reference sequence). The DNA for the CDR3 is TGTGCCAGCAGTTACGGGACCAGTAATGAGCAGTTCTTC. This sequence encodes CASSYGTSNEQFF.

This clone was recorded a few times. The chain uses TRBV11-3 and TRBJ2-3; D gene unclear. The CDR3 length is 13 residues. The germline V and J ends were trimmed by 1 base and 1 base, with 3 bases remaining between them. Germline V gene data show CDR1 as SGHNT and CDR2 as YENEEA. The CDR3, as DNA: TGTGCCAGCAGCTTAGGGGGCACAGATACGCAGTATTTT. Encoded protein: CASSLGGTDTQYF.

The chain has TRBV19 and TRBJ1-4; a weak D match, TRBD1 (5 bases). The V gene's germline CDR1 is LNHDA and CDR2 SQIVND (reference sequence). The CDR3 covers 14 residues. V lost 6 bases and J lost 7, with 15 bases in between. The chain's CDR3 is CASSPGNRPEKLFF. The CDR3 DNA reads as TGTGCCAGTAGCCCAGGGAACAGACCTGAAAAACTGTTTTTT.

The gene calls are TRBV5-1 and TRBJ1-6, with 9 nucleotides matching TRBD1. Germline V lookup: CDR1 SGHRS, CDR2 YFSETQ. J lost 4 bases, V lost 3 bases, and 5 bases had no gene match. CDR3 size: 16 residues. The CDR3 region is CASSSSGTGYNSPLHF. The CDR3 coding sequence is TGCGCCAGCAGCTCCTCCGGGACAGGGTATAATTCACCCCTCCACTTT.

This clone was seen just once. CDR3 loop: CAAGGGRDNEQFF. CDR3 DNA: TGTGCCGCTGGTGGGGGGCGAGACAATGAGCAGTTCTTC. The chain combines TRBV5-4 with TRBJ2-1, with D possibly being TRBD1 or TRBD2 (6 bases each). V dropped 10 bases and J dropped 5 bases, with 16 bases sitting between them. This CDR3 region has 13 residues. Germline V gives CDR1 SGHNT, CDR2 YYREEE (reference sequence).

J is TRBJ2-1 and V is TRBV19; 9 bases line up with TRBD1. V was clipped by 7 bases and J by 8 bases; unmatched bases: 15. Germline CDR1 reads LNHDA; CDR2 reads SQIVND (reference sequence). The CDR3 extends over 16 amino acids. CDR3 region: CASTIGQGQGSYEQFF. The CDR3 DNA is TGTGCCAGTACCATAGGTCAGGGACAGGGAAGTTATGAGCAGTTCTTC.

The table lists this clone with a few counts. This chain joins TRBV5-6 and TRBJ1-5; D gene uncertain. CDR3 length equals 14 residues. V lost 0 bases and J lost 2, with 6 bases in between. The germline V gene has CDR1 SGHDT and CDR2 YYEEEE. The CDR3: CASSLAFGNQPQHF. CDR3 DNA sequence: TGTGCCAGCAGCTTGGCCTTCGGCAATCAGCCCCAGCATTTT. Full variable domain (outside the CDR3, taken from reference TRBV5-6 and TRBJ1-5): DAGVTQSPTHLIKTRGQQVTLRCSPKSGHDTVSWYQQALGQGPQFIFQYYEEEERQRGNFPDRFSGHQFPNYSSELNVNALLLGDSALYLCASSLAFGNQPQHFGDGTRLSIL.

This clone showed up just a few times. The V call is TRBV5-4, the J call TRBJ2-1, with D perhaps TRBD2 (5 bases). Trimming left V 4 bases short and J 1 base short, with 15 bases between. The CDR3 loop spans 16 amino acids. Germline lookup yields CDR1 SGHNT and CDR2 YYREEE (reference sequence). The chain's CDR3 is CASSPPAGKSYNEQFF. The CDR3 nucleotides are TGTGCCAGCAGCCCACCGGCCGGGAAATCCTACAATGAGCAGTTCTTC.

The V gene is TRBV5-1, the J gene TRBJ2-1; D tentatively reads TRBD1 or TRBD2 (5 bases each). CDR3 size: 17 residues. Germline V lookup: CDR1 SGHRS, CDR2 YFSETQ. V lost 0 bases, J lost 12 bases, and 25 bases lay in between. The CDR3 reads CASSLGAGGGVGYRQFF. The CDR3 DNA reads as TGCGCCAGCAGCTTGGGGGCCGGTGGGGGAGTTGGATACAGGCAGTTCTTC.

The genes are TRBV28 and TRBJ2-1; D uncertain. The CDR3 is 14 residues long. Between the trimmed V and J ends, which lost 3 bases and 0 bases, there was a span of 6 bases. Germline V lookup: CDR1 MDHEN, CDR2 SYDVKM. DNA of the CDR3: TGTGCCAGCAGTTTCGGGTTCTCCTACAATGAGCAGTTCTTC. It specifies CASSFGFSYNEQFF.

The rearrangement links TRBV4-1 to TRBJ1-4; D is uncertain. CDR1 MGHRA and CDR2 YSYEKL come from the germline V gene. CDR3 length equals 17 residues. Between the trimmed V and J ends, which lost 1 base and 4 bases, there was a span of 16 bases. The CDR3 DNA reads TGCGCCAGCAGCCAAGGCGGGAGCCAAATTAGTAATGAAAAACTGTTTTTT. Protein sequence: CASSQGGSQISNEKLFF.

The CDR3: CASSFVGGTDTQYF. As DNA, the CDR3 is TGTGCCAGCAGCTTCGTGGGGGGCACAGATACGCAGTATTTT. V gene TRBV5-4 combines with J gene TRBJ2-3; the D gene could be TRBD1 or TRBD2 (5 bases each). Germline V gene lookup returns CDR1 SGHNT and CDR2 YYREEE (reference sequence). Trimming stripped 2 bases from V and 1 base from J, with 8 bases between. The CDR3 totals 14 residues.

The chain employs TRBV19 and TRBJ2-1; tentatively, D is TRBD2 (6 bases). V lost 1 base and J 15 bases, leaving 16 bases between the germline ends. The V gene's germline CDR1 is LNHDA and CDR2 SQIVND (reference sequence). This CDR3 comprises 13 residues. The CDR3 region is CASSIGNGGSPFF. CDR3 in DNA: TGTGCCAGTAGTATAGGAAACGGGGGTTCTCCGTTCTTC.

The V and J genes are TRBV9 and TRBJ1-2; D perhaps matches TRBD1 (6 bases). This CDR3 has 12 amino acids. V shed 0 bases and J shed 7 bases, with 7 bases lying between them. Germline V gene data show CDR1 as SGDLS and CDR2 as YYNGEE. The CDR3 DNA sequence: TGTGCCAGCAGCGTAGGGGGGGCTGGCTACACCTTC. Translation gives CASSVGGAGYTF.

This sequence joins TRBV5-6 and TRBJ1-2; 9 bases line up with TRBD1. The trim removed 0 bases at V and 4 bases at J, leaving 7 bases unmatched. Germline CDR1 and CDR2: SGHDT and YYEEEE. The CDR3 spans 16 residues. As DNA, the CDR3 is TGTGCCAGCAGCTTGGCCCTAGGGACAGGGCCCTATGGCTACACCTTC. Translated, it gives CASSLALGTGPYGYTF.

The chain joins TRBV5-6 to TRBJ2-7; D might be TRBD2 (6 bases). The germline V gene has CDR1 SGHDT and CDR2 YYEEEE. The germline V and J ends were trimmed by 0 bases and 4 bases, with 8 bases remaining between them. The CDR3 totals 13 residues. The CDR3 spells CASSLVRGYEQYF. The DNA of the CDR3 is TGTGCCAGCAGCTTGGTACGGGGGTACGAGCAGTACTTC.